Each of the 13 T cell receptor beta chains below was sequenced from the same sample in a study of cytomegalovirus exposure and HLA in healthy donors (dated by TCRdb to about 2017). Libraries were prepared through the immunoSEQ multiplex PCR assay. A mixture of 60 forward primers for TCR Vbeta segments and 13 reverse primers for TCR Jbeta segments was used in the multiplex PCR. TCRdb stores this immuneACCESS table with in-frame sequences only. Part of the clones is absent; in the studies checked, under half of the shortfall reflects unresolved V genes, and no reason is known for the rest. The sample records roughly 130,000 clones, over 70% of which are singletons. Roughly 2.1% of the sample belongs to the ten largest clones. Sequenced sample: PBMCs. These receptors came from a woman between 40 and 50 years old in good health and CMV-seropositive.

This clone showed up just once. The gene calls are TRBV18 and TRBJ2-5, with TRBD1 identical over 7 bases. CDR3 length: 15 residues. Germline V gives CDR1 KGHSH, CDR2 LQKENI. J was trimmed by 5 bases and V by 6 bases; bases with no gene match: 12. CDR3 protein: CASSLTDRPGETQYF. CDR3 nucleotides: TGTGCCAGCTCTTTAACGGACAGGCCAGGGGAGACCCAGTACTTC. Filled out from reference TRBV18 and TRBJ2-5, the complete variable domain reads NAGVMQNPRHLVRRRGQEARLRCSPMKGHSHVYWYRQLPEEGLKFMVYLQKENIIDESGMPKERFSAEFPKEGPSILRIQQVVRGDSAAYFCASSLTDRPGETQYFGPGTRLLVL.

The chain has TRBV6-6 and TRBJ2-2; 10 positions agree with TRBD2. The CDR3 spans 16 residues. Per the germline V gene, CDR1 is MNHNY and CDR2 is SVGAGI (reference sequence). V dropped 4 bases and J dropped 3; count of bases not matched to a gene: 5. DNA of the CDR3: TGTGCCAGCAGTTGGCCAGCGGGGGGGCACACCGGGGAGCTGTTTTTT. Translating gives CASSWPAGGHTGELFF.

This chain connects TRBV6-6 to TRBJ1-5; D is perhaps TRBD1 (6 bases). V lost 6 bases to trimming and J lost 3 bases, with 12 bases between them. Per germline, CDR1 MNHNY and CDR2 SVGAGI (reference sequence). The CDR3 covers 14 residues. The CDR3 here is CASSLTGFNQPQHF. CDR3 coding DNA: TGTGCCAGCAGCCTAACAGGGTTCAATCAGCCCCAGCATTTT.

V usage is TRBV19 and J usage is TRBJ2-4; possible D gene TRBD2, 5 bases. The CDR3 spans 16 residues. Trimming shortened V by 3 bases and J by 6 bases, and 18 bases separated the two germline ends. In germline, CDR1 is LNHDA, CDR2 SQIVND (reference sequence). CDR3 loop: CASSISAASYGNIQYF. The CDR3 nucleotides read TGTGCCAGTAGTATCTCAGCGGCTAGCTATGGAAACATTCAGTACTTC.

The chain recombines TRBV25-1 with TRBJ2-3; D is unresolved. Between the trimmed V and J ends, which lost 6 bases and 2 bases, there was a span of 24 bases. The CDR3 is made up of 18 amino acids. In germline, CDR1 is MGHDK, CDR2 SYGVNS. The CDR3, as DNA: TGTGCCAGCAGCTCGAATAGGTTGAACATACGACTCACAGATACGCAGTATTTT. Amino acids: CASSSNRLNIRLTDTQYF.

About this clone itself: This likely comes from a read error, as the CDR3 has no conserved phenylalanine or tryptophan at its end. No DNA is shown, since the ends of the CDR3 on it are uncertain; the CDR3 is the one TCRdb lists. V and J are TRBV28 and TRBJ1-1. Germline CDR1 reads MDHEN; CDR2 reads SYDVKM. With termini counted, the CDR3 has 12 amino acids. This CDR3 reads CATESKGTGAEL.

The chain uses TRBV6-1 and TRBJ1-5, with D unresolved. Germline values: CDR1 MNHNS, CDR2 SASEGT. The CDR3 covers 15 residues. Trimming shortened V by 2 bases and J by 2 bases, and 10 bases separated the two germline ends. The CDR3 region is CASSERGMGNQPQHF. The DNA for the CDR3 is TGTGCCAGCAGTGAAAGAGGGATGGGCAATCAGCCCCAGCATTTT.

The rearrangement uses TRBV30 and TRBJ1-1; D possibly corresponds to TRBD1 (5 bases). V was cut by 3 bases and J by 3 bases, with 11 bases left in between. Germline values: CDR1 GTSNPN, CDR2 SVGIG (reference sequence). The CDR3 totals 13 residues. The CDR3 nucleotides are TGTGCCTGGAGGGCCAGGGTCGACACTGAAGCTTTCTTT. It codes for CAWRARVDTEAFF.

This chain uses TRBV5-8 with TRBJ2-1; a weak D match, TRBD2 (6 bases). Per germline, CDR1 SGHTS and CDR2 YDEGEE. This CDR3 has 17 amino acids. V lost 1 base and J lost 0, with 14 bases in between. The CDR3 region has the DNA TGTGCCAGCAGCTTGTCGTATGGGAGGAGCTCCTACAATGAGCAGTTCTTC. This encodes CASSLSYGRSSYNEQFF.

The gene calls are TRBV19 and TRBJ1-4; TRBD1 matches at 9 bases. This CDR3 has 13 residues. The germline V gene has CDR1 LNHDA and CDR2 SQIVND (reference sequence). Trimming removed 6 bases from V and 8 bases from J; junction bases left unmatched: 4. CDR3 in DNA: TGTGCCAGTAGCGGGGACAGGGACGAAAAACTGTTTTTT. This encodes CASSGDRDEKLFF.

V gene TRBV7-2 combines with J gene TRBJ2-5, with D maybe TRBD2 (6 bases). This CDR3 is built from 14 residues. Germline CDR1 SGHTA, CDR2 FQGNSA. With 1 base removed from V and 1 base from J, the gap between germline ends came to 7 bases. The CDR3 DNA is TGTGCCAGCAGCTTAGACGGGGGCCAAGAGACCCAGTACTTC. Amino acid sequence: CASSLDGGQETQYF.

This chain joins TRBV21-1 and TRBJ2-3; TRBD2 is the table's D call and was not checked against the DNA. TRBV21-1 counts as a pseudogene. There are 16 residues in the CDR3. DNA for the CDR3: TGTGCCAGCAGCAGTAGCGGGAGGACTGACACAGATACGCAGTATTTT. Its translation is CASSSSGRTDTDTQYF.

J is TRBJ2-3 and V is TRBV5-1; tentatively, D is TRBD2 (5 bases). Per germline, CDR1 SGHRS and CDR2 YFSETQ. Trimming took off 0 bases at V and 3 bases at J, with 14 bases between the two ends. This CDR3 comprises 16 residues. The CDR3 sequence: CASSLAPGRGTDTQYF. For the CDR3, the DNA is TGCGCCAGCAGCTTGGCCCCGGGTCGGGGAACAGATACGCAGTATTTT.